This TCR beta chain was documented in a study of T cells after yellow fever vaccination. Regarding the study as a whole: The study re-detected most primary-vaccination clones after the booster (approximately 96% CD4, 88% CD8). Overlap between CD4 and CD8 compartments was detected for a small share of clonotypes.

TCRdb passed the 5' RACE reads through MiXCR, listing each CDR3 protein once. This sample carries around 100,000 distinct CDR3 sequences, around 8.6% of them seen once, and the ten largest clones take roughly 25%. At least ten counts were recorded for this clonotype. Antigen: not known. Trimming took off 3 bases at V and 7 bases at J, with 10 bases between the two ends. There are 13 residues in the CDR3. The germline V gene has CDR1 MDHEN and CDR2 SYDVKM. This sample comprised CD8+ T cells sorted from PBMCs, obtained 45 days after the yellow fever booster vaccination. The J gene is TRBJ1-5, the V gene TRBV28; D call uncertain. This sequence originates from a man aged 25 to 45 who received the YFV17D yellow fever vaccine. The CDR3 DNA is TGTGCCAGCAGTTTGAGCAACTCCCAGCCCCAGCATTTT. Translating gives CASSLSNSQPQHF.